These 23 T cell receptor beta chains share one sample of origin, sequenced in a study of regulatory T cells in long-lasting Graves disease. Documented time point: newly diagnosed GD, antithyroid drugs for less than 3 months. PBMC-extracted RNA yielded the TCR library. Combining iRepertoire HTBI primers with Arm-PCR of CDR3 regions, the authors built TCR beta libraries. TCRdb called the multiplex PCR reads again in MiXCR, with one record for every CDR3 protein. The table has more than 400,000 distinct CDR3 sequences, around 15% seen once. These data were also filed under a second study, of T cells in Graves' hyperthyroidism and ophthalmopathy.

The sequencing used peripheral blood mononuclear cells (PBMCs), collected at new diagnosis, from a patient treated with antithyroid drugs. These receptors all come from a man aged 40-50 years with Graves disease.

The table lists this clonotype with a few counts. The J gene is TRBJ2-3, the V gene TRBV19; 7 bases agree with TRBD1. This CDR3 has 16 amino acids. Germline loops: CDR1 LNHDA, CDR2 SQIVND (reference sequence). Trimming took 4 bases from V and 0 from J; bases not matched to a gene: 7. The DNA of the CDR3 is TGTGCCAGTAGTACAGACAGGGTTACTAGCACAGATACGCAGTATTTT. Translating gives CASSTDRVTSTDTQYF.

This clonotype was counted ten times or more. The chain carries TRBV20-1 and TRBJ1-2; D unclear. The CDR3 has 13 amino acids. Trimming left V 3 bases short and J 3 bases short, with 11 bases between. Germline CDR1 reads DFQATT; CDR2 reads SNEGSKA (reference sequence). CDR3 protein: CSASSTGDYGYTF. CDR3 bases: TGCAGTGCTAGCTCGACCGGGGACTATGGCTACACCTTC.

The table lists this clonotype with many counts. The V and J genes are TRBV28 and TRBJ1-5; D gene uncertain. CDR1 is MDHEN and CDR2 is SYDVKM in the germline V gene. The CDR3 runs to 11 residues. V dropped 6 bases and J dropped 2 bases, with 2 bases sitting between them. In DNA form, the CDR3 reads TGTGCCAGCAGGGGCAATCAGCCCCAGCATTTT. Its protein is CASRGNQPQHF. Together with reference TRBV28 and TRBJ1-5, the CDR3 gives the full variable domain: DVKVTQSSRYLVKRTGEKVFLECVQDMDHENMFWYRQDPGLGLRLIYFSYDVKMKEKGDIPEGYSVSREKKERFSLILESASTNQTSMYLCASRGNQPQHFGDGTRLSIL.

This clonotype was recorded at least ten times. This chain links TRBV20-1 with TRBJ2-1, with a weak D call TRBD1 (5 bases). The CDR3 is 13 residues long. Germline CDR1 reads DFQATT; CDR2 reads SNEGSKA (reference sequence). V shed 1 base and J shed 4 bases, with 8 bases lying between them. The CDR3 spells CSARGRAYNEQFF. DNA of the CDR3: TGCAGTGCTAGAGGCAGGGCATACAATGAGCAGTTCTTC.

This clonotype was detected many times. J is TRBJ1-2 and V is TRBV3-1; no clear D. The ends were cut back, 2 bases at V and 6 bases at J, with 10 bases in the middle. CDR1 LGHDT and CDR2 YNNKEL come from the germline V gene (reference sequence). The CDR3 loop spans 13 amino acids. Written as DNA, the CDR3 is TGTGCCAGCAGCCAATTAATCACAGATGGCTACACCTTC. As protein: CASSQLITDGYTF.

This clonotype was counted only a few times. The genes are TRBV9 and TRBJ2-3, with 7 bases that match TRBD1. In germline, CDR1 is SGDLS, CDR2 YYNGEE. The CDR3 spans 14 residues. V was clipped by 3 bases and J by 3 bases; unmatched bases: 4. CDR3 nucleotide sequence: TGTGCCAGCAGCGAGGGGACAGATACAGATACGCAGTATTTT. Its protein product is CASSEGTDTDTQYF.

This clonotype has a handful of counts. The V call is TRBV6-1, the J call TRBJ1-6; D gene unclear. There are 14 residues in the CDR3. CDR1 and CDR2 from the germline V gene are MNHNS and SASEGT. Between the trimmed V and J ends, which lost 6 bases and 7 bases, there was a span of 13 bases. CDR3 sequence (DNA): TGTGCCAGCAGGTCGGTAGGGCGGAATTCACCCCTCCACTTT. Amino acid sequence: CASRSVGRNSPLHF.

This clonotype was seen a few times. The chain couples TRBV30 to TRBJ2-5; 10 bases are shared with TRBD2. The CDR3 consists of 15 residues. Germline V gene data show CDR1 as GTSNPN and CDR2 as SVGIG (reference sequence). V trimming: 3 bases; J trimming: 9 bases; junction bases outside the gene matches: 13. The CDR3 nucleotides read TGTGCCTGGAGGTTAGCGGGAGGCCCCCCGGTGGCCCAGTACTTC. Translation: CAWRLAGGPPVAQYF.

A few counts support this clonotype. The chain uses TRBV12-3 or TRBV12-4 and TRBJ2-1, with 11 bases fitting TRBD2. The CDR3 has 16 residues. Losses at the gene ends were 2 bases for V and 9 bases for J; bases not matched to a gene: 9. The DNA for the CDR3 is TGTGCCAGCAGTTTACGTGGGCTAGCGGGAGGTTTTGAGCAGTTCTTC. This sequence encodes CASSLRGLAGGFEQFF.

This clonotype was observed at least ten times. The chain uses TRBV29-1 and TRBJ2-3; D may be TRBD2 (5 bases). The CDR3 covers 15 residues. Trimming pared 4 bases from V and 3 bases from J, leaving 17 bases between. The germline V gene has CDR1 SQVTM and CDR2 ANQGSEA. CDR3 in amino acids: CSVGGLAGLTDTQYF. The CDR3 region has the DNA TGCAGCGTTGGTGGTCTGGCGGGCCTTACAGATACGCAGTATTTT.

Concerning this clonotype: Mismatch with germline at one junction end may stem from a read error. This chain uses TRBV11-2 with TRBJ2-5; D perhaps matches TRBD2 (6 bases). The CDR3 covers 13 residues. Germline assignment: CDR1 SGHAT and CDR2 FQNNGV. The DNA for the CDR3 is TGCGCCAGCAGCCGCGGGGTTATCGAGACCCAGTACTTC. This translates into CASSRGVIETQYF.

The chain couples TRBV6-2 or TRBV6-3 to TRBJ2-5; unclear D gene. The CDR3 is 12 amino acids. Trimming took 5 bases from V and 7 from J, leaving 11 bases between them. The V gene's germline CDR1 is MNHEY and CDR2 SVGEGT. The CDR3 DNA is TGTGCCAGCAGTGCCTTATCGGGGACCCAGTACTTC. Its translation: CASSALSGTQYF.

V and J are TRBV7-2 and TRBJ2-5; D is possibly TRBD1 (5 bases). V lost 5 bases, J lost 6 bases, and 13 bases lay in between. The CDR3 extends over 13 amino acids. CDR1 and CDR2 from the germline V gene are SGHTA and FQGNSA. CDR3: CASSPRQPQTQYF. CDR3 DNA sequence: TGTGCCAGCAGCCCACGACAGCCGCAGACCCAGTACTTC.

As concerns this clonotype: A clone one base away is much larger, so this may be a read error. The V gene is TRBV20-1, the J gene TRBJ1-2; D is ambiguous. This CDR3 has 11 amino acids. CDR1 and CDR2 (germline): DFQATT, SNEGSKA (reference sequence). The CDR3 reads CTAPVGYGYAF. Written as DNA, the CDR3 is TGCACCGCCCCGGTGGGCTATGGCTACGCCTTC.

This clonotype has at least ten counts. The genes are TRBV18 and TRBJ2-2; D unclear. V dropped 5 bases and J dropped 4 bases, with 5 bases sitting between them. CDR1 and CDR2 (germline): KGHSH, LQKENI. The CDR3 extends over 12 amino acids. The CDR3 DNA is TGTGCCAGCTCATCTCCCACCGGGGAGCTGTTTTTT. The encoded protein is CASSSPTGELFF.

There are a few counts of this clonotype. The chain combines TRBV6-1 with TRBJ2-7, with TRBD2 matching 11 bases. Germline CDR1 and CDR2: MNHNS and SASEGT. The V and J ends lost 7 bases and 0 bases, in that order; junction bases with no gene match: 8. This CDR3 region has 16 residues. The CDR3 loop reads CASTPGTSGPSYEQYF. CDR3 DNA sequence: TGTGCCAGCACCCCCGGGACTAGCGGTCCCTCCTACGAGCAGTACTTC.

This clonotype was observed many times. The rearrangement links TRBV5-1 to TRBJ1-1; the D gene is possibly TRBD1 (5 bases). This CDR3 spans 15 amino acids. V dropped 4 bases and J dropped 5 bases, with 18 bases sitting between them. Germline values: CDR1 SGHRS, CDR2 YFSETQ. The CDR3 loop is CASSPSDTSGTEAFF. In DNA, the CDR3 is TGCGCCAGCAGCCCCTCGGACACCAGCGGGACTGAAGCTTTCTTT.

This clonotype has just a few counts. The chain combines TRBV12-3 or TRBV12-4 with TRBJ2-3; D ambiguous. V dropped 5 bases and J dropped 2 bases, with 8 bases sitting between them. There are 13 residues in the CDR3. CDR3 region: CASSTRFTDTQYF. CDR3 DNA sequence: TGTGCCAGCAGTACGCGATTCACAGATACGCAGTATTTT.

The chain links TRBV28 to TRBJ2-7; D unclear. Germline V gene lookup returns CDR1 MDHEN and CDR2 SYDVKM. V was trimmed by 6 bases and J by 7 bases, leaving 13 bases between them. This CDR3 comprises 12 residues. The CDR3 loop reads CASRTTGGEQYF. CDR3 nucleotides: TGTGCCAGCAGGACGACGGGTGGAGAGCAGTACTTC.

This chain joins TRBV27 and TRBJ1-1; 8 bases are shared with TRBD1. In germline, CDR1 is MNHEY, CDR2 SMNVEV (reference sequence). CDR3 size: 14 residues. Trimming took 3 bases from V and 3 from J; bases not matched to a gene: 3. The CDR3 protein is CASSFQQGDTEAFF. DNA for the CDR3: TGTGCCAGCAGTTTCCAACAGGGGGACACTGAAGCTTTCTTT.

At least ten counts were recorded for this clonotype. J is TRBJ2-7 and V is TRBV11-3; TRBD2 aligns across 10 bases. V dropped 5 bases and J dropped 1; count of bases not matched to a gene: 5. CDR3 length: 15 amino acids. Germline loops: CDR1 SGHNT, CDR2 YENEEA. CDR3 coding DNA: TGTGCCAGCAGCCTCGGACTAGCGGCTTCCTACGAGCAGTACTTC. This codes for CASSLGLAASYEQYF. Full variable domain (remainder filled in from reference TRBV11-3 and TRBJ2-7): EAGVVQSPRYKIIEKKQPVAFWCNPISGHNTLYWYLQNLGQGPELLIRYENEEAVDDSQLPKDRFSAERLKGVDSTLKIQPAELGDSAVYLCASSLGLAASYEQYFGPGTRLTVT.

On this clonotype: Being one base from a much bigger clone, this may be a read error. The conserved closing phenylalanine or tryptophan is absent in this CDR3, likely reflecting a read error. The chain employs TRBV30 and TRBJ2-7; D might be TRBD1 or TRBD2, each matching 5 bases. The CDR3 loop spans 12 amino acids. The V end lost 3 bases, the J end lost 0 bases, and 6 bases lay between the germline ends. CDR1 is GTSNPN and CDR2 is SVGIG in the germline V gene (reference sequence). The CDR3 coding sequence is TGTGCCTGGAGGGGGGACTCCTACGAGCAGTACCTC. Its protein is CAWRGDSYEQYL.

The chain recombines TRBV27 with TRBJ1-5, with D unresolved. The CDR3 contains 13 residues. Germline values: CDR1 MNHEY, CDR2 SMNVEV (reference sequence). V was cut by 0 bases and J by 6 bases, with 6 bases left in between. CDR3 protein: CASSLSGIQPQHF. The CDR3 region has the DNA TGTGCCAGCAGTTTATCCGGGATTCAGCCCCAGCATTTT.